A selection of T cell receptor beta chains follows, all from one sample in a study of blood T cells in healthy people across ages. In TCRdb, the 5' RACE reads were re-called with MiXCR into one record per CDR3 protein. The table has almost 1 million distinct CDR3 sequences, roughly half seen once. What was sequenced was blood. These receptors were obtained from a woman aged 55-75 years in good health. Each CDR3 is given with its conserved first and last residue. A D gene is named only where the DNA matches it firmly. Where a row states a size, it is once, few, many or the class of an expanded clone; other rows omit it.

>-|-|TRBJ2-3|TRBV25-1
TGTGCCAGCAGTGATCTTTTCCCGTCCCAAACCACAGATACGCAGTATTTT
CASSDLFPSQTTDTQYF
>few|TRBD1|TRBJ2-2|TRBV3-1
TGTGCCAGCACCAGAGGACAGGGAACCGTCGGGGAGCTGTTTTTT
CASTRGQGTVGELFF
>once|TRBD1|TRBJ2-7|TRBV6-6
TGTGCCAGCAGCCGGGACAGAGGAACGATCTACGAGCAGTACTTC
CASSRDRGTIYEQYF
>-|-|TRBJ1-2|TRBV29-1
TGCAGCGTTGAGGCTGGGGCCTCCAATAACTATGGCTGCACCTTC
CSVEAGASNNYGCTF
>few|-|TRBJ2-1|TRBV21-1
TGTGCCAGCAGCAAAGTTGGACGGGGGCAAAGCTCCTACAATGAGCAGTTCTTC
CASSKVGRGQSSYNEQFF
>-|TRBD2|TRBJ2-2|TRBV7-8
TGTGCCAGCAGCACGGGAGGGCCGAACACCGGGGAGCTGTTTTTT
CASSTGGPNTGELFF
>few|TRBD2|TRBJ2-3|TRBV10-3
TGTGCCACCGGACGACTAGCGGGGGACACAGATACGCAGTATTTT
CATGRLAGDTDTQYF
>-|-|TRBJ2-1|TRBV4-3
TGCGCCAGCAGCCAGCTGTTTTGGCGGGGACATTCCTACAATGAGCAGTTCTTC
CASSQLFWRGHSYNEQFF
>few|-|TRBJ2-7|TRBV29-1
TGCAGCGCCGCGGGCCGTACAGGGAACTTCGGCAATGAGCAGTACTTC
CSAAGRTGNFGNEQYF
>few|TRBD1|TRBJ2-7|TRBV29-1
TGCAGCGTTGAGGGACAGACGTCCTACGAGCAGTACTTC
CSVEGQTSYEQYF
>once|-|TRBJ2-3|TRBV20-1
TGCAGTGCTTCTACCCTAGCGAGTTTCACAGATACGCAGTATTTT
CSASTLASFTDTQYF
>once|TRBD2|TRBJ2-5|TRBV6-2/TRBV6-3
TGTGCCAGCAGGACTAGCGGGGCAAGCGAGACCCAGTACTTC
CASRTSGASETQYF
>-|-|TRBJ1-5|TRBV2
TGTGCCAGCAGTGGCTCACAGGCTAGCAATCAGCCCCAGCATTTT
CASSGSQASNQPQHF
>-|-|TRBJ1-2|TRBV27
TGTGCCAGCAGTCCACAGGGAAAAATCCCATCAAACTATGGCTACACCTTC
CASSPQGKIPSNYGYTF
>-|-|TRBJ2-7|TRBV3-1
TGTGCCAACAGCCGCGGAACAGGGACCCAAGACGAGCAGTACTTC
CANSRGTGTQDEQYF
>few|-|TRBJ1-2|TRBV4-3
TGCGCCAGCAGCCAAGAGCCGGGGGGTGGCTACACCTTC
CASSQEPGGGYTF
>-|-|TRBJ2-1|TRBV29-1
TGCAGCGTTGAAGATCTGGGAGAGGGCGGATACAGTGAGCAGTTCTTC
CSVEDLGEGGYSEQFF
>few|-|TRBJ2-7|TRBV6-6
TGTGCCAGCAGTTACTCGGTCTACGAGCAGTACTTC
CASSYSVYEQYF
>-|-|TRBJ2-1|TRBV5-4
TGTGCCAGCAGCTCCCGACAAGCCAATGAGCAGTTCTTC
CASSSRQANEQFF
>-|TRBD1|TRBJ1-1|TRBV4-2
TGTGCCAGCAGCCAAAAGACAGGGGTCCTCACTGAAGCTTTCTTT
CASSQKTGVLTEAFF
>-|TRBD1|TRBJ2-6|TRBV19
TGTGCCAGTAGAAGGACAGGACACTCTGGGGCCAACGTCCTGACTTTC
CASRRTGHSGANVLTF
>-|-|TRBJ1-2|TRBV25-1
TGTGCCAGCACTTCCCGACAGGCTTTTGGCTACACCTTC
CASTSRQAFGYTF
>few|-|TRBJ2-7|TRBV2
TGTGCCAGCACCCGGGCTATTTCCTACGAGCAGTACTTC
CASTRAISYEQYF
>-|TRBD2|TRBJ2-5|TRBV10-3
TGTGCCATCAGGGAAGGACTAGGGCCAGGAGAGACCCAGTACTTC
CAIREGLGPGETQYF
>many|-|TRBJ2-5|TRBV10-3
TGTGCCATCAGTGGGTCATACGGGAGAGAGACCCAGTACTTC
CAISGSYGRETQYF
>few|-|TRBJ2-1|TRBV29-1
TGCAGCGTTGACATACTCAGAAGGCATGACAATGAGCAGTTCTTC
CSVDILRRHDNEQFF
>few|-|TRBJ2-7|TRBV6-2/TRBV6-3
TGTGCCAGCAGTTACGGGATTATTGTGGGGATCTCCTACGAGCAGTACTTC
CASSYGIIVGISYEQYF
>-|-|TRBJ2-3|TRBV28
TGTGCCAGCAGTCACTGGGGACCGGATACGCAGTATTTT
CASSHWGPDTQYF
>-|TRBD1|TRBJ1-6|TRBV7-9
TGTGCCAGCAGCGCGGGACAGGCGAATTCACCCCTCCACTTT
CASSAGQANSPLHF
>-|TRBD1|TRBJ2-1|TRBV6-1
TGTGCCAGCAACCATCGGACAGGGAATTCGGCCCCCACTGAGCAGTTCTTC
CASNHRTGNSAPTEQFF
>-|-|TRBJ2-7|TRBV9
TGTGCCAGCAGCGCGAGGGGCAGCCCCTACGAGCAGTACTTC
CASSARGSPYEQYF
>few|-|TRBJ2-1|TRBV20-1
TGCAGTGCTAAACCACGAGCATCGGGGAGCTCCTACAATGAGCAGTTCTTC
CSAKPRASGSSYNEQFF